This is a list of T cell receptor beta chains from one sample in a study of identical twins. TCRdb called the 5' RACE reads again in MiXCR, with one record for every CDR3 protein. The table has hundreds of thousands of distinct CDR3 sequences, just over 7% seen once. These same data were also listed under a study on yellow fever vaccine responses in identical twins.

Sequencing was done on a sample of PBMCs. The receptors derive from a woman aged 18 to 35 in good health. CDR3s include the opening cysteine and the closing phenylalanine or tryptophan. The order of the fields is CDR3 protein, CDR3 DNA, J gene, clone size, D gene, V gene. The D gene is left open where the match is weak. Clone size appears in some rows only: once, few, many, or a class for an expanded clone.

CDR3aa: CASRGQGALSTEAFF
CDR3nt: TGTGCCAGCCGGGGCCAGGGGGCGCTTTCCACTGAAGCTTTCTTT
j_gene: TRBJ1-1
abundance: many
d_gene: TRBD1
v_gene: TRBV12-3/TRBV12-4

CDR3aa: CATSKIPSTDTQYF
CDR3nt: TGTGCCACCTCCAAAATCCCTAGCACAGATACGCAGTATTTT
j_gene: TRBJ2-3
abundance: NA
d_gene: NA
v_gene: TRBV15

CDR3aa: CASRPTNEKLFF
CDR3nt: TGTGCCAGCAGGCCAACTAATGAAAAACTGTTTTTT
j_gene: TRBJ1-4
abundance: many
d_gene: NA
v_gene: TRBV12-3/TRBV12-4

CDR3aa: CASSLRPGDGYEQYF
CDR3nt: TGTGCCAGCAGTTTAAGGCCCGGGGATGGGTACGAGCAGTACTTC
j_gene: TRBJ2-7
abundance: many
d_gene: NA
v_gene: TRBV12-3/TRBV12-4

CDR3aa: CSARSTQREQFF
CDR3nt: TGCAGTGCTAGATCCACGCAGCGGGAACAGTTCTTC
j_gene: TRBJ2-1
abundance: many
d_gene: TRBD2
v_gene: TRBV20-1

CDR3aa: CASSRALLTIEETQYF
CDR3nt: TGCGCCAGCAGCCGGGCCCTCCTAACTATCGAGGAGACCCAGTACTTC
j_gene: TRBJ2-5
abundance: few
d_gene: NA
v_gene: TRBV5-1

CDR3aa: CASSEVKGTGLADTQYF
CDR3nt: TGTGCCAGCAGTGAAGTAAAAGGGACAGGGCTGGCAGATACGCAGTATTTT
j_gene: TRBJ2-3
abundance: NA
d_gene: TRBD1
v_gene: TRBV25-1

CDR3aa: CASSTGQLEKLFF
CDR3nt: TGTGCCAGCAGCACCGGACAGCTTGAAAAACTGTTTTTT
j_gene: TRBJ1-4
abundance: NA
d_gene: NA
v_gene: TRBV13

CDR3aa: CASSLTASSETQYF
CDR3nt: TGTGCCAGCAGCTTAACTGCTAGCTCGGAGACCCAGTACTTC
j_gene: TRBJ2-5
abundance: many
d_gene: NA
v_gene: TRBV7-3

CDR3aa: CASSRDRVVEKLFF
CDR3nt: TGTGCCAGCAGTAGGGACAGGGTCGTTGAAAAACTGTTTTTT
j_gene: TRBJ1-4
abundance: NA
d_gene: TRBD1
v_gene: TRBV27

CDR3aa: CASSLRDSGLDEQFF
CDR3nt: TGTGCCAGCAGCCTCCGGGACAGCGGTTTGGATGAGCAGTTCTTC
j_gene: TRBJ2-1
abundance: few
d_gene: TRBD1
v_gene: TRBV7-7

CDR3aa: CASSLADSSLGREQYF
CDR3nt: TGTGCCAGCAGCTTAGCGGACTCTTCTTTGGGTCGGGAGCAGTACTTC
j_gene: TRBJ2-7
abundance: many
d_gene: NA
v_gene: TRBV7-6

CDR3aa: CASTGLAGDNEQFF
CDR3nt: TGTGCCAGCACAGGACTAGCGGGAGACAATGAGCAGTTCTTC
j_gene: TRBJ2-1
abundance: NA
d_gene: TRBD2
v_gene: TRBV11-3

CDR3aa: CASSPLIAGTYEQYF
CDR3nt: TGCGCCAGCAGCCCCTTAATAGCGGGAACCTACGAGCAGTACTTC
j_gene: TRBJ2-7
abundance: NA
d_gene: TRBD2
v_gene: TRBV4-1

CDR3aa: CSGGFWTGSQTQYF
CDR3nt: TGCAGCGGGGGGTTTTGGACAGGGTCGCAGACCCAGTACTTC
j_gene: TRBJ2-5
abundance: few
d_gene: TRBD1
v_gene: TRBV29-1

CDR3aa: CASRAGGSSSPLHF
CDR3nt: TGTGCCAGCCGAGCCGGGGGGTCGAGTTCACCCCTCCACTTT
j_gene: TRBJ1-6
abundance: few
d_gene: NA
v_gene: TRBV2

CDR3aa: CASSVGLAPRDEQFF
CDR3nt: TGTGCCAGCAGCGTAGGACTAGCCCCCCGCGATGAGCAGTTCTTC
j_gene: TRBJ2-1
abundance: few
d_gene: TRBD2
v_gene: TRBV9

CDR3aa: CASKGGQTYEQYF
CDR3nt: TGTGCCAGCAAAGGCGGGCAAACCTACGAGCAGTACTTC
j_gene: TRBJ2-7
abundance: NA
d_gene: NA
v_gene: TRBV27

CDR3aa: CASTSVREGLSYEQYF
CDR3nt: TGTGCCAGCACCTCCGTGCGGGAGGGCCTATCCTACGAGCAGTACTTC
j_gene: TRBJ2-7
abundance: few
d_gene: TRBD2
v_gene: TRBV27

CDR3aa: CATSDMGGTDTQYF
CDR3nt: TGTGCCACCAGCGATATGGGGGGCACAGATACGCAGTATTTT
j_gene: TRBJ2-3
abundance: NA
d_gene: NA
v_gene: TRBV15

CDR3aa: CASSPRSGWWTSNQPQHF
CDR3nt: TGTGCCAGCAGTCCCCGATCGGGGTGGTGGACAAGCAATCAGCCCCAGCATTTT
j_gene: TRBJ1-5
abundance: many
d_gene: NA
v_gene: TRBV28

CDR3aa: CASSLASGIDTGELFF
CDR3nt: TGCGCCAGCAGCTTGGCGTCGGGGATAGACACCGGGGAGCTGTTTTTT
j_gene: TRBJ2-2
abundance: few
d_gene: NA
v_gene: TRBV5-1

CDR3aa: CASSGASGGANEQFF
CDR3nt: TGTGCCAGCAGTGGAGCTAGCGGGGGGGCGAATGAGCAGTTCTTC
j_gene: TRBJ2-1
abundance: few
d_gene: TRBD2
v_gene: TRBV6-4

CDR3aa: CSVAVLGPYNEQFF
CDR3nt: TGCAGCGTCGCCGTGTTGGGACCCTACAATGAGCAGTTCTTC
j_gene: TRBJ2-1
abundance: NA
d_gene: NA
v_gene: TRBV29-1

CDR3aa: CASSYGQANNEKLFF
CDR3nt: TGCGCCAGCAGCTACGGACAGGCCAATAATGAAAAACTGTTTTTT
j_gene: TRBJ1-4
abundance: many
d_gene: TRBD1
v_gene: TRBV5-1

CDR3aa: CASSLLDRGLTDTQYF
CDR3nt: TGTGCCAGCAGCTTATTGGACAGGGGTTTGACCGATACGCAGTATTTT
j_gene: TRBJ2-3
abundance: few
d_gene: TRBD1
v_gene: TRBV7-6

CDR3aa: CASSLSGGVPDTQYF
CDR3nt: TGTGCCAGCAGTTTATCGGGGGGAGTTCCGGATACGCAGTATTTT
j_gene: TRBJ2-3
abundance: few
d_gene: NA
v_gene: TRBV27

CDR3aa: CSVDPGSYNEQFF
CDR3nt: TGCAGCGTTGATCCGGGAAGCTACAATGAGCAGTTCTTC
j_gene: TRBJ2-1
abundance: many
d_gene: NA
v_gene: TRBV29-1

CDR3aa: CASSSPSRVTEQFF
CDR3nt: TGTGCCAGCAGCTCCCCGTCCCGGGTTACTGAGCAGTTCTTC
j_gene: TRBJ2-1
abundance: NA
d_gene: NA
v_gene: TRBV7-9

CDR3aa: CASSLYTTGQETQYF
CDR3nt: TGCGCCAGCAGCTTGTATACGACGGGGCAAGAGACCCAGTACTTC
j_gene: TRBJ2-5
abundance: NA
d_gene: NA
v_gene: TRBV5-1

CDR3aa: CASSLDMSEQYF
CDR3nt: TGTGCCAGCAGCTTAGATATGTCCGAGCAGTACTTC
j_gene: TRBJ2-7
abundance: many
d_gene: NA
v_gene: TRBV7-6

CDR3aa: CASSLLQTSGAYEQYF
CDR3nt: TGTGCCAGCAGCTTACTCCAAACTAGCGGGGCGTACGAGCAGTACTTC
j_gene: TRBJ2-7
abundance: NA
d_gene: TRBD2
v_gene: TRBV7-2

CDR3aa: CASTEPGTHGGEQYF
CDR3nt: TGTGCCAGCACCGAACCCGGGACCCATGGCGGAGAGCAGTACTTC
j_gene: TRBJ2-7
abundance: NA
d_gene: NA
v_gene: TRBV2

CDR3aa: CASSFTPEAWYEQYF
CDR3nt: TGCGCCAGCAGCTTTACACCCGAGGCGTGGTACGAGCAGTACTTC
j_gene: TRBJ2-7
abundance: NA
d_gene: NA
v_gene: TRBV5-1

CDR3aa: CATSDTVNTEAFF
CDR3nt: TGTGCCACCAGTGACACAGTTAACACTGAAGCTTTCTTT
j_gene: TRBJ1-1
abundance: many
d_gene: NA
v_gene: TRBV24-1

CDR3aa: CSAPRDSGTQYF
CDR3nt: TGCAGTGCCCCCCGCGATTCGGGGACCCAGTACTTC
j_gene: TRBJ2-5
abundance: NA
d_gene: NA
v_gene: TRBV20-1

CDR3aa: CASSFGGRAYGYTF
CDR3nt: TGTGCCAGCAGCTTTGGGGGTCGCGCCTATGGCTACACCTTC
j_gene: TRBJ1-2
abundance: many
d_gene: NA
v_gene: TRBV5-6

CDR3aa: CASSLQQGGYTF
CDR3nt: TGTGCCAGCAGTTTACAACAGGGAGGCTACACCTTC
j_gene: TRBJ1-2
abundance: NA
d_gene: NA
v_gene: TRBV12-3/TRBV12-4

CDR3aa: CASSQGYNPYGYTF
CDR3nt: TGTGCCAGCAGCCAAGGTTACAATCCCTATGGCTACACCTTC
j_gene: TRBJ1-2
abundance: few
d_gene: NA
v_gene: TRBV14

CDR3aa: CASKGTSGTYNEQFF
CDR3nt: TGTGCCAGCAAGGGGACTAGCGGGACCTACAATGAGCAGTTCTTC
j_gene: TRBJ2-1
abundance: NA
d_gene: TRBD2
v_gene: TRBV12-3/TRBV12-4

CDR3aa: CASSPLTSSSDTQYF
CDR3nt: TGTGCCAGCAGCCCCTTGACAAGCTCCTCAGATACGCAGTATTTT
j_gene: TRBJ2-3
abundance: few
d_gene: NA
v_gene: TRBV14

CDR3aa: CASSNGQGVNYGYTF
CDR3nt: TGTGCCAGCAGTAACGGACAGGGAGTAAACTATGGCTACACCTTC
j_gene: TRBJ1-2
abundance: NA
d_gene: TRBD1
v_gene: TRBV12-3/TRBV12-4

CDR3aa: CSVGQSVAYEQYF
CDR3nt: TGCAGCGTTGGGCAATCCGTGGCCTACGAGCAGTACTTC
j_gene: TRBJ2-7
abundance: NA
d_gene: NA
v_gene: TRBV29-1

CDR3aa: CASNRAGDTDTQYF
CDR3nt: TGTGCCAGCAACCGGGCCGGGGACACAGATACGCAGTATTTT
j_gene: TRBJ2-3
abundance: many
d_gene: NA
v_gene: TRBV28

CDR3aa: CSARGQGGTEAFF
CDR3nt: TGCAGTGCTAGGGGTCAGGGGGGCACTGAAGCTTTCTTT
j_gene: TRBJ1-1
abundance: many
d_gene: TRBD1
v_gene: TRBV20-1

CDR3aa: CASSIQGPTEAFF
CDR3nt: TGTGCCAGCTCAATACAGGGTCCGACTGAAGCTTTCTTT
j_gene: TRBJ1-1
abundance: many
d_gene: NA
v_gene: TRBV2

CDR3aa: CATDRGFPGELFF
CDR3nt: TGTGCCACCGACAGGGGGTTCCCCGGGGAGCTGTTTTTT
j_gene: TRBJ2-2
abundance: many
d_gene: TRBD1
v_gene: TRBV12-3/TRBV12-4

CDR3aa: CASRLVNEQFF
CDR3nt: TGTGCCAGCAGATTGGTAAATGAGCAGTTCTTC
j_gene: TRBJ2-1
abundance: NA
d_gene: NA
v_gene: TRBV2

CDR3aa: CATSRTTLGAEQFF
CDR3nt: TGTGCCACCAGCAGAACCACCCTAGGAGCTGAGCAGTTCTTC
j_gene: TRBJ2-1
abundance: NA
d_gene: NA
v_gene: TRBV15

CDR3aa: CAGKAGAADTQYF
CDR3nt: TGTGCCGGCAAAGCGGGGGCAGCAGATACGCAGTATTTT
j_gene: TRBJ2-3
abundance: NA
d_gene: TRBD2
v_gene: TRBV7-7

CDR3aa: CASSNDRVNEKLFF
CDR3nt: TGTGCCAGCTCAAACGACAGGGTAAATGAAAAACTGTTTTTT
j_gene: TRBJ1-4
abundance: many
d_gene: TRBD1
v_gene: TRBV27

CDR3aa: CASSVSGTTYEQYF
CDR3nt: TGTGCCAGCAGCGTTAGCGGGACGACCTACGAGCAGTACTTC
j_gene: TRBJ2-7
abundance: NA
d_gene: TRBD2
v_gene: TRBV11-2

CDR3aa: CSVWGYDSNYGYTF
CDR3nt: TGCAGCGTTTGGGGGTACGACAGTAACTATGGCTACACCTTC
j_gene: TRBJ1-2
abundance: few
d_gene: NA
v_gene: TRBV29-1

CDR3aa: CASSLTETGELFF
CDR3nt: TGTGCCAGCAGCCTTACAGAGACCGGGGAGCTGTTTTTT
j_gene: TRBJ2-2
abundance: NA
d_gene: NA
v_gene: TRBV6-1

CDR3aa: CSVEDEGQGATDTQYF
CDR3nt: TGCAGCGTTGAAGATGAGGGACAGGGGGCGACAGATACGCAGTATTTT
j_gene: TRBJ2-3
abundance: NA
d_gene: TRBD1
v_gene: TRBV29-1

CDR3aa: CSVEDDRVQQYF
CDR3nt: TGCAGCGTTGAAGATGACAGGGTACAGCAGTACTTC
j_gene: TRBJ2-7
abundance: NA
d_gene: TRBD1
v_gene: TRBV29-1